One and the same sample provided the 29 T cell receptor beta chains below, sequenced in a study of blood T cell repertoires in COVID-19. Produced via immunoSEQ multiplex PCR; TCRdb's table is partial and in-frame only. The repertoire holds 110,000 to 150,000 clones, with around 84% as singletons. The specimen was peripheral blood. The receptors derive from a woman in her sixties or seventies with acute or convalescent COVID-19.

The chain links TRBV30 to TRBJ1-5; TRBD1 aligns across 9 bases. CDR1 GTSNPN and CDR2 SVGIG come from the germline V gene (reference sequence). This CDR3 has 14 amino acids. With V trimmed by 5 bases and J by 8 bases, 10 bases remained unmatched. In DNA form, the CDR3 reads TGTGCCTGGGGGGGACAGGGATTTTTGAAGCCCCAGCATTTT. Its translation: CAWGGQGFLKPQHF.

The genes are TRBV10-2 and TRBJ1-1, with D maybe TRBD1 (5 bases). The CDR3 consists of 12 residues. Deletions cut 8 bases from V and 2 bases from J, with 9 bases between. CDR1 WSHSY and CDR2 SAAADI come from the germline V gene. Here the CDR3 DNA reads TGCGCCAGCGCCCAGGGTAACACTGAAGCTTTCTTT. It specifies CASAQGNTEAFF.

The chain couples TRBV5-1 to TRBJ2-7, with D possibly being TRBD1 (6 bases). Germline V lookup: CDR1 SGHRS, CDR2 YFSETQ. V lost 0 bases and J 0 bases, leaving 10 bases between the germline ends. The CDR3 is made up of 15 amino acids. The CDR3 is CASSLGTASSYEQYF. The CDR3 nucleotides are TGCGCCAGCAGCTTGGGGACAGCCAGCTCCTACGAGCAGTACTTC.

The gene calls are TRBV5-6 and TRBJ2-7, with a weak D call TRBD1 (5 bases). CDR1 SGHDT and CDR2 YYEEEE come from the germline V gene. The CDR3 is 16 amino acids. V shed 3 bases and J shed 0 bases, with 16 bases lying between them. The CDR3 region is CASSSTVGLSSYEQYF. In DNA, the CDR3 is TGTGCCAGCAGCTCGACAGTGGGGCTTAGCTCCTACGAGCAGTACTTC.

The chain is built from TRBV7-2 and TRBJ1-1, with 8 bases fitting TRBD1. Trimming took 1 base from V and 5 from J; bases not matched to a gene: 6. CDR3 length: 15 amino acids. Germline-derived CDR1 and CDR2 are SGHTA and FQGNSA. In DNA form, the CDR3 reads TGTGCCAGCAGCTTAGTTTCAGGGGGCAGGACTGAAGCTTTCTTT. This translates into CASSLVSGGRTEAFF.

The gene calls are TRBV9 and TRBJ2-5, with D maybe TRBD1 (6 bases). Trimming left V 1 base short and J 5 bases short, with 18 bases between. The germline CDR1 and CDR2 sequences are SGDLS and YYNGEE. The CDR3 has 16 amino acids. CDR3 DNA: TGTGCCAGCAGCGTATCCCCTACAGGGTCTGAGGAGACCCAGTACTTC. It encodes CASSVSPTGSEETQYF.

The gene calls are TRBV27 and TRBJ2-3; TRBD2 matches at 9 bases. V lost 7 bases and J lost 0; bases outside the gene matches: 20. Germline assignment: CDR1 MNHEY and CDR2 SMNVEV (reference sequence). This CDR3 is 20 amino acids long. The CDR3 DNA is TGTGCCAGCAAAAAGCGGGGGGCTGAGCAATTAAGAAGAAGCACAGATACGCAGTATTTT. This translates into CASKKRGAEQLRRSTDTQYF.

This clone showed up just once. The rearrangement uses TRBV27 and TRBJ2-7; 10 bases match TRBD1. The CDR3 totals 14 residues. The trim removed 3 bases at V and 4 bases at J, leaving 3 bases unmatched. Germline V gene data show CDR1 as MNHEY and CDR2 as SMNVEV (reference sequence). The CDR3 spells CASSLTGGEYEQYF. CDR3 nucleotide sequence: TGTGCCAGCAGTTTGACAGGGGGCGAGTACGAGCAGTACTTC.

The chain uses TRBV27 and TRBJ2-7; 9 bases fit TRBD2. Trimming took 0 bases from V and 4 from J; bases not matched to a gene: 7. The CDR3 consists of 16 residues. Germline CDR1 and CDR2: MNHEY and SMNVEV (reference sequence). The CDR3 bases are TGTGCCAGCAGTTTATCCCCCCTAGCGGGGATTTACGAGCAGTACTTC. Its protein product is CASSLSPLAGIYEQYF.

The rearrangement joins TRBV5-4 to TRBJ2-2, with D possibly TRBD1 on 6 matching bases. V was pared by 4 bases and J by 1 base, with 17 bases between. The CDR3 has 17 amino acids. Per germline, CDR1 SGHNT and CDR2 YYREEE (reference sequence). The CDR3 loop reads CASSPRQAVGNTGELFF. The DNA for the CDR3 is TGTGCCAGCAGCCCACGACAGGCTGTAGGGAACACCGGGGAGCTGTTTTTT. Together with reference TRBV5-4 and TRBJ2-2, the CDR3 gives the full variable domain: ETGVTQSPTHLIKTRGQQVTLRCSSQSGHNTVSWYQQALGQGPQFIFQYYREEENGRGNFPPRFSGLQFPNYSSELNVNALELDDSALYLCASSPRQAVGNTGELFFGEGSRLTVL.

In DNA, the CDR3 is TGTGCCAGCAGCTTAGGCGGGGGCCTCCAGGAGACCCAGTACTTC. It is translated as CASSLGGGLQETQYF. V and J are TRBV11-3 and TRBJ2-5; a weak D match, TRBD2 (7 bases). CDR3 length equals 15 residues. Germline lookup yields CDR1 SGHNT and CDR2 YENEEA. Trimming took off 1 base at V and 5 bases at J, with 14 bases between the two ends.

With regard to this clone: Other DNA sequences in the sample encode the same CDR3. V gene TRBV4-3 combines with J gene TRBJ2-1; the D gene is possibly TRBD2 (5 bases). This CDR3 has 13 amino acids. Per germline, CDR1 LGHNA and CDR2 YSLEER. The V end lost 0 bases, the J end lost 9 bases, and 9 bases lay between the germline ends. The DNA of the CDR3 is TGCGCCAGCAGCCAAGATCCCCGGGGTGAGCAGTTCTTC. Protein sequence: CASSQDPRGEQFF.

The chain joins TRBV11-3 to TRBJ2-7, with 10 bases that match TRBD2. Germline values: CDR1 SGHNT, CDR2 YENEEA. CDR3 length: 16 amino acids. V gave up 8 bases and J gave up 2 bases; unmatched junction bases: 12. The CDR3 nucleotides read TGTGCCAGCCGGGAGAGCGGGGGGGCCATCGCCTACGAGCAGTACTTC. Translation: CASRESGGAIAYEQYF. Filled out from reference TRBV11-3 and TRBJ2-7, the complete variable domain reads EAGVVQSPRYKIIEKKQPVAFWCNPISGHNTLYWYLQNLGQGPELLIRYENEEAVDDSQLPKDRFSAERLKGVDSTLKIQPAELGDSAVYLCASRESGGAIAYEQYFGPGTRLTVT.

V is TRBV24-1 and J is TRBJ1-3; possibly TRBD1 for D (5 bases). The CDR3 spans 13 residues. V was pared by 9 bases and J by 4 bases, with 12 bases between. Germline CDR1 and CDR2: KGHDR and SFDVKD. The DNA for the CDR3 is TGTGCCACCCGCCCAGGGTACGGAAACACCATATATTTT. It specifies CATRPGYGNTIYF.

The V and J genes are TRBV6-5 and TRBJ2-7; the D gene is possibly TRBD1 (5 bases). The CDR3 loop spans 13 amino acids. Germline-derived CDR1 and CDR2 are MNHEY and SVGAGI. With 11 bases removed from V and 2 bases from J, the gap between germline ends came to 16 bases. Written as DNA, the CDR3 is TGTGCCGTCACGCAGGGTAACGCCTACGAGCAGTACTTC. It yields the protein CAVTQGNAYEQYF.

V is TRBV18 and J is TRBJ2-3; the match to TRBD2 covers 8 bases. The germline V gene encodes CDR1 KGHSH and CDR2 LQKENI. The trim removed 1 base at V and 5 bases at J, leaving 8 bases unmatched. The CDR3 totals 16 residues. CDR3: CASSPQARGGRDTQYF. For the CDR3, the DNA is TGTGCCAGCTCACCACAAGCCCGGGGGGGGAGAGATACGCAGTATTTT.

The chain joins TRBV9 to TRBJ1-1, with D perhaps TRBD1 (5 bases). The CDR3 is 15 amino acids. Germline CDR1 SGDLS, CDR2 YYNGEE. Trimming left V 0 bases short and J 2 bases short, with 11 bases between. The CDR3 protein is CASSVGGDLNTEAFF. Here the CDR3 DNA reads TGTGCCAGCAGCGTAGGGGGGGACCTAAACACTGAAGCTTTCTTT.

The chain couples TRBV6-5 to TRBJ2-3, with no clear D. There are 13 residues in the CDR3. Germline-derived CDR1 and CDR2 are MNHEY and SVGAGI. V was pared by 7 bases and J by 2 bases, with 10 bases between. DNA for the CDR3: TGTGCCAGCACTGTTGTTTTCACAGATACGCAGTATTTT. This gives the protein CASTVVFTDTQYF.

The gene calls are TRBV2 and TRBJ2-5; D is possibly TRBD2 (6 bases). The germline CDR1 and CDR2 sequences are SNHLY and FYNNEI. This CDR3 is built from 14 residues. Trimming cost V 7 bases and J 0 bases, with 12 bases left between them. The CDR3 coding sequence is TGTGCCAGCAAGGGCGGGGCGTACCAAGAGACCCAGTACTTC. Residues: CASKGGAYQETQYF.

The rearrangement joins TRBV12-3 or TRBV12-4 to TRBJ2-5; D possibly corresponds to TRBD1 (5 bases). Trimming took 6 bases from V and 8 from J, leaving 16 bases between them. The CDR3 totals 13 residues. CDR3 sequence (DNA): TGTGCCAGCAGCCCTAGTGGAAGGGGAACCCAGTACTTC. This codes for CASSPSGRGTQYF.

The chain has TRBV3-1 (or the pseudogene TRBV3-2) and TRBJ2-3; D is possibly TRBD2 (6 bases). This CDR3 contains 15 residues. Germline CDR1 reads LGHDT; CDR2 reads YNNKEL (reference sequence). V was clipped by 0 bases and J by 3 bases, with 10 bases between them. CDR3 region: CASSQDGGWTDTQYF. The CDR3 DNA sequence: TGTGCCAGCAGCCAAGATGGGGGGTGGACAGATACGCAGTATTTT.

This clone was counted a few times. The CDR3 nucleotides are TGTGCCTGGGGAGGGAGGGGCAGAGAAAAACTGTTTTTT. As protein: CAWGGRGREKLFF. The chain uses TRBV30 and TRBJ1-4, with D perhaps matching TRBD1 (5 bases). The CDR3 length is 13 residues. Trimming shortened V by 5 bases and J by 8 bases, and 15 bases separated the two germline ends. The germline gives CDR1 GTSNPN, CDR2 SVGIG (reference sequence).

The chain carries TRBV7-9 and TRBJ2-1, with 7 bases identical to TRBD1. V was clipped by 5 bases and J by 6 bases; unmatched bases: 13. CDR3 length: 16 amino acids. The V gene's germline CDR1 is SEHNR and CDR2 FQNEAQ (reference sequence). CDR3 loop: CASSLRQGVFPNEQFF. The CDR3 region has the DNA TGTGCCAGCAGCCTACGACAGGGAGTTTTTCCCAATGAGCAGTTCTTC.

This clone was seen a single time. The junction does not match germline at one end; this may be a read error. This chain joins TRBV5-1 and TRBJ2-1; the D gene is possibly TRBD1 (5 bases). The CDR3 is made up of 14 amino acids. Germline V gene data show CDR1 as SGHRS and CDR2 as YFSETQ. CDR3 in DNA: TGCGCCAGCACCTTGAATCAGGGCTACAATGAGCAGTTCTTC. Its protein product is CASTLNQGYNEQFF.

The CDR3 loop reads CASSLQGVNTEAFF. CDR3 coding DNA: TGTGCCAGCAGCCTACAGGGGGTGAACACTGAAGCTTTCTTT. The chain recombines TRBV2 with TRBJ1-1; TRBD1 agrees at 8 bases. CDR3 size: 14 residues. The trim removed 6 bases at V and 0 bases at J, leaving 3 bases unmatched. The germline V gene has CDR1 SNHLY and CDR2 FYNNEI.

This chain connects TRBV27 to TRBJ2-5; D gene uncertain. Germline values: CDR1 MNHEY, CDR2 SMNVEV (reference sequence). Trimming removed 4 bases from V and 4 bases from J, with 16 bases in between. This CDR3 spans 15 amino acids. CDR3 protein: CASSSLPSERETQYF. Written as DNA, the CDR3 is TGTGCCAGCAGTTCATTACCCTCGGAGAGAGAGACCCAGTACTTC.

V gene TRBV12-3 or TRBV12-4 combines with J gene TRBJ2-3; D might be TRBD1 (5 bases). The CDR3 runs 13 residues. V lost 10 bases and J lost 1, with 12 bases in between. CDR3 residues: CAISRAGTDTQYF. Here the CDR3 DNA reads TGTGCCATTAGCAGGGCGGGCACAGATACGCAGTATTTT.

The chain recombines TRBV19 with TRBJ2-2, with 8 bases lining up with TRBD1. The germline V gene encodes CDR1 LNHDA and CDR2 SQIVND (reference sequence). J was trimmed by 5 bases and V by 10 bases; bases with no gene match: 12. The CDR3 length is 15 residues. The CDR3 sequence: CATLQDRVGTGELFF. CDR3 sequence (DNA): TGTGCCACCCTTCAGGACAGGGTTGGGACCGGGGAGCTGTTTTTT.

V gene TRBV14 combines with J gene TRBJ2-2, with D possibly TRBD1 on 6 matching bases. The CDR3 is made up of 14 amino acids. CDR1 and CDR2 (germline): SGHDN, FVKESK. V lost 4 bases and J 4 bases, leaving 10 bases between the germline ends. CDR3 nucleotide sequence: TGTGCCAGCAGCCCGACAGGTCTCACCGGGGAGCTGTTTTTT. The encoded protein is CASSPTGLTGELFF.